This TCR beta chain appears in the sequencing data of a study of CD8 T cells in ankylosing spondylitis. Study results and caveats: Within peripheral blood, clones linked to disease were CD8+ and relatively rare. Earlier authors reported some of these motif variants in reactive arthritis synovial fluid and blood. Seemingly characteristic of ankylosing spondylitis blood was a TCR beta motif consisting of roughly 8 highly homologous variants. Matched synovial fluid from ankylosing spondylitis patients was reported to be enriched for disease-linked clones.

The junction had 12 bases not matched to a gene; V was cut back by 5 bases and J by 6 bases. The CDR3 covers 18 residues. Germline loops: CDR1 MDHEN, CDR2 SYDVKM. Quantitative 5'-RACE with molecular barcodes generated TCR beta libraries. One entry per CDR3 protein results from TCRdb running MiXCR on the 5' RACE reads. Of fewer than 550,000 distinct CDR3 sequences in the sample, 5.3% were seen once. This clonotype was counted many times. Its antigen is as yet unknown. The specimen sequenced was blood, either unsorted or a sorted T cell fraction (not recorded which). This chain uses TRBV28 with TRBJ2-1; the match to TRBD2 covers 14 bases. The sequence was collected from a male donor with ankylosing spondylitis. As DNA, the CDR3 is TGTGCCAGCAGTGACCGACTAGCGGGGGGGACCCGACCCAATGAGCAGTTCTTC. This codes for CASSDRLAGGTRPNEQFF.